This TCR beta chain was captured in a study of control samples from healthy donors and cancer patients. CDR1 is GTSNPN and CDR2 is SVGIG in the germline V gene (reference sequence). The germline V and J ends were trimmed by 6 bases and 5 bases, with 19 bases remaining between them. The CDR3 length is 15 residues. Sequenced by immunoSEQ multiplex PCR; TCRdb stores in-frame clones only, minus some. The profile shows roughly 100,000 clones, 92% of them singletons. The genes are TRBV30 and TRBJ1-4; D is unresolved. This clonotype was sampled from a woman aged 18-35 years in good health. Sequenced: blood. The CDR3, as DNA: TGTGCCTGTAGCCTGCTTTCGACGGGGAATGAAAAACTGTTTTTT. Translating gives CACSLLSTGNEKLFF.